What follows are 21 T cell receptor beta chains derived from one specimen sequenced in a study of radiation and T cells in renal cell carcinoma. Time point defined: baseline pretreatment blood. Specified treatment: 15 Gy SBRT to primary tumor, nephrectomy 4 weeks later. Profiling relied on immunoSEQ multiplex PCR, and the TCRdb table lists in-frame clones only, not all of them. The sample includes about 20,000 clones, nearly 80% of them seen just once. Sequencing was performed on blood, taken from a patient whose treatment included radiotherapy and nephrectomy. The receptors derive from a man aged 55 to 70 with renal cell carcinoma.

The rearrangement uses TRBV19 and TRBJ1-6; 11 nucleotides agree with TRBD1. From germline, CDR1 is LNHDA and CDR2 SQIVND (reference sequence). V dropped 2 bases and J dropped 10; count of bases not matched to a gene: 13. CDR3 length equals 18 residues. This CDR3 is CASSISGDRGRKGSPLHF. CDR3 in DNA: TGTGCCAGTAGTATATCCGGGGACAGGGGGAGGAAAGGATCACCCCTCCACTTT.

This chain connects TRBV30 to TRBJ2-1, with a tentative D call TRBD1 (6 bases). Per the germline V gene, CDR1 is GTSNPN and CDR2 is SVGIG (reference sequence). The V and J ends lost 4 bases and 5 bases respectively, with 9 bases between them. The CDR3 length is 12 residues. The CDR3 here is CAWNDRNNEQFF. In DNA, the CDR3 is TGTGCCTGGAACGACAGGAACAATGAGCAGTTCTTC.

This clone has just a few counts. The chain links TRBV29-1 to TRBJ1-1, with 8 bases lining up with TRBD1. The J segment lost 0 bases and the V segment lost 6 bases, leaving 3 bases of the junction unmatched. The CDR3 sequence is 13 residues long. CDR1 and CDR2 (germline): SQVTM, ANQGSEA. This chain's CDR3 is CSVTGGLNTEAFF. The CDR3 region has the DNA TGCAGCGTCACAGGGGGGTTGAACACTGAAGCTTTCTTT.

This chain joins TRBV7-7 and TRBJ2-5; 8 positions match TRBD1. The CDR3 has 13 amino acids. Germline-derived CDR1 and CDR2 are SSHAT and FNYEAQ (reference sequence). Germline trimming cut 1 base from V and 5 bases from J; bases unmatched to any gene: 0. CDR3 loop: CASSLDRGETQYF. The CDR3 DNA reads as TGTGCCAGCAGCTTAGACAGGGGGGAGACCCAGTACTTC. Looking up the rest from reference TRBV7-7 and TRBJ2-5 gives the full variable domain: GAGVSQSPRYKVTKRGQDVTLRCDPISSHATLYWYQQALGQGPEFLTYFNYEAQPDKSGLPSDRFSAERPEGSISTLTIQRTEQRDSAMYRCASSLDRGETQYFGPGTRLLVL.

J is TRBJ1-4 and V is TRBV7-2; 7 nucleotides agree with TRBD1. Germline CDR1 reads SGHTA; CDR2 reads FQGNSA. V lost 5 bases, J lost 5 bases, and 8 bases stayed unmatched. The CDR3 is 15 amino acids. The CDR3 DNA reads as TGTGCCAGCAGCCCTTCGGGACAGCCAAATGAAAAACTGTTTTTT. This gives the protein CASSPSGQPNEKLFF.

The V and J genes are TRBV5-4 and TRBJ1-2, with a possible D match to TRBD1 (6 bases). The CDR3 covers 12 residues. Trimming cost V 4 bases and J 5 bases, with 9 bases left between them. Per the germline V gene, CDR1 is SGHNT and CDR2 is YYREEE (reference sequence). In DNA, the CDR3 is TGTGCCAGCAGCCAGGACAGTTATGGCTACACCTTC. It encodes CASSQDSYGYTF. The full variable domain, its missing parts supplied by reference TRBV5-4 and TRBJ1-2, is ETGVTQSPTHLIKTRGQQVTLRCSSQSGHNTVSWYQQALGQGPQFIFQYYREEENGRGNFPPRFSGLQFPNYSSELNVNALELDDSALYLCASSQDSYGYTFGSGTRLTVV.

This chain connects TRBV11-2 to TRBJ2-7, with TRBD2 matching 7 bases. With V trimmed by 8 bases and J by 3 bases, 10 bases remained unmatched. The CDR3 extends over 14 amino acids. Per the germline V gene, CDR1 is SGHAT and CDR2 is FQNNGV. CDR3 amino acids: CASGDLAAGYEQYF. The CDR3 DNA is TGTGCCAGCGGCGATCTAGCGGCAGGCTACGAGCAGTACTTC.

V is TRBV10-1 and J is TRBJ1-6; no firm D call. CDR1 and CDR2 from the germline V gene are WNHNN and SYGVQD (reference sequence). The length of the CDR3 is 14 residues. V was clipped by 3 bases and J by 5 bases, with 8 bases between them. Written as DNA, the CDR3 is TGCGCCAGCAGTGACGGCCGGAATAATTCACCCCTCCACTTT. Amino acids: CASSDGRNNSPLHF.

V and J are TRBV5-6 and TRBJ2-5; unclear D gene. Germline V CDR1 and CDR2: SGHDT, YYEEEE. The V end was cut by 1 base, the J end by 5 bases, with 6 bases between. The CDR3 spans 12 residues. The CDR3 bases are TGTGCCAGCAGCTTGTTTGTGGAGACCCAGTACTTC. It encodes CASSLFVETQYF. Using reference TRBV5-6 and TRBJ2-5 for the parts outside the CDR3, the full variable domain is DAGVTQSPTHLIKTRGQQVTLRCSPKSGHDTVSWYQQALGQGPQFIFQYYEEEERQRGNFPDRFSGHQFPNYSSELNVNALLLGDSALYLCASSLFVETQYFGPGTRLLVL.

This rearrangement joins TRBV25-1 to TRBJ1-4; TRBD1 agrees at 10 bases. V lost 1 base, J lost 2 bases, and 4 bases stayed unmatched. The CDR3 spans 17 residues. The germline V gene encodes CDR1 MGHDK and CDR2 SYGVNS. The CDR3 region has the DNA TGTGCCAGCAGTGAATTTCGGACAGGGGGGACTAATGAAAAACTGTTTTTT. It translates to CASSEFRTGGTNEKLFF.

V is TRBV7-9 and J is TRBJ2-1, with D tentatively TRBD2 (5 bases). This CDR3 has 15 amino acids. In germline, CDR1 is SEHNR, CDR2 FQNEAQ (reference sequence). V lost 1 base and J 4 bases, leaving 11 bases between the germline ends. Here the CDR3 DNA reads TGTGCCAGCAGCTTAGTAGGGAGTGGGTACAATGAGCAGTTCTTC. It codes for CASSLVGSGYNEQFF. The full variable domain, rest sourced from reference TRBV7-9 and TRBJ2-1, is DTGVSQNPRHKITKRGQNVTFRCDPISEHNRLYWYRQTLGQGPEFLTYFQNEAQLEKSRLLSDRFSAERPKGSFSTLEIQRTEQGDSAMYLCASSLVGSGYNEQFFGPGTRLTVL.

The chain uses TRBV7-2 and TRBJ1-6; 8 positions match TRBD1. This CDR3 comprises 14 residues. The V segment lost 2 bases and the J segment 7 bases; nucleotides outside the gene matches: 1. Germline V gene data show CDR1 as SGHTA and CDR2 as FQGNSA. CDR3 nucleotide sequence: TGTGCCAGCAGCTTAAGGACAGGGAATTCACCCCTCCACTTT. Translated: CASSLRTGNSPLHF.

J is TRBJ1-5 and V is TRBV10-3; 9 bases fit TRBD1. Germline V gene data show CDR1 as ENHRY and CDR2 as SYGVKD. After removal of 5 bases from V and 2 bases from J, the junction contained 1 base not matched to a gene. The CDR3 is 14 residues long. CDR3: CAISRDRGNQPQHF. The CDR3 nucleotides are TGTGCCATCAGTCGGGACAGGGGCAATCAGCCCCAGCATTTT.

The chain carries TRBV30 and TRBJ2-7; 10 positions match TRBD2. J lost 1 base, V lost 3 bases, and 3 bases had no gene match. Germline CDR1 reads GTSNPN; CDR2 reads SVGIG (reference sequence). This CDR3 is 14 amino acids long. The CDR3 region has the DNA TGTGCCTGGAGACAGCGGGGGGGATCCTACGAGCAGTACTTC. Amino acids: CAWRQRGGSYEQYF. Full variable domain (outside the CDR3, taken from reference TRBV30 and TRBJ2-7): SQTIHQWPATLVQPVGSPLSLECTVEGTSNPNLYWYRQAAGRGLQLLFYSVGIGQISSEVPQNLSASRPQDRQFILSSKKLLLSDSGFYLCAWRQRGGSYEQYFGPGTRLTVT.

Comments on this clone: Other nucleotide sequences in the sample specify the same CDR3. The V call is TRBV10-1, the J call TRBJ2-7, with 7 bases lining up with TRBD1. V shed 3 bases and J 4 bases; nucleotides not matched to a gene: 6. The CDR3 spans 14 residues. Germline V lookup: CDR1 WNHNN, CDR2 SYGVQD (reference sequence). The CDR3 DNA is TGCGCCAGCAGTGATCCTGGACAGGCTTACGAGCAGTACTTC. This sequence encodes CASSDPGQAYEQYF.

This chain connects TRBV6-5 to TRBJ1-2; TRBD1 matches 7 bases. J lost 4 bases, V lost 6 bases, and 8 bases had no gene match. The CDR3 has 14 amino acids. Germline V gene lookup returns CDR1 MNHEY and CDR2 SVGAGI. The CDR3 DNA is TGTGCCAGCAGGTCCGGACAGGATCTCTATGGCTACACCTTC. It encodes CASRSGQDLYGYTF.

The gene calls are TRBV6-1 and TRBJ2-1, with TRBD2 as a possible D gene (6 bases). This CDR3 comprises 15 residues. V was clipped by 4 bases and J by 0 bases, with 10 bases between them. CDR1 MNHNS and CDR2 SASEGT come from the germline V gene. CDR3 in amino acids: CASSVQEGSYNEQFF. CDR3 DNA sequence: TGTGCCAGCAGTGTGCAGGAGGGCTCCTACAATGAGCAGTTCTTC.

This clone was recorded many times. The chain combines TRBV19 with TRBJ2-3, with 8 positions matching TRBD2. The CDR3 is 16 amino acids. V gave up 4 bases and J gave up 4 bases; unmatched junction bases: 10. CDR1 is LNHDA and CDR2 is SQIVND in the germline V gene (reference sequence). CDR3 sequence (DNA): TGTGCCAGTAGTAGCTCTAGCGGGTCACGGGCAGATACGCAGTATTTT. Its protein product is CASSSSSGSRADTQYF.

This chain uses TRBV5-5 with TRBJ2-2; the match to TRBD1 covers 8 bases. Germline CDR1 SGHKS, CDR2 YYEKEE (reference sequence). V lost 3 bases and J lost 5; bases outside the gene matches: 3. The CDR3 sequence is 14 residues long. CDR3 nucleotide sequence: TGTGCCAGCAGCTCCCGGACAGGGACCGGGGAGCTGTTTTTT. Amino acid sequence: CASSSRTGTGELFF. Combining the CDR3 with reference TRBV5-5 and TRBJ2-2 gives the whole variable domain DAGVTQSPTHLIKTRGQQVTLRCSPISGHKSVSWYQQVLGQGPQFIFQYYEKEERGRGNFPDRFSARQFPNYSSELNVNALLLGDSALYLCASSSRTGTGELFFGEGSRLTVL.

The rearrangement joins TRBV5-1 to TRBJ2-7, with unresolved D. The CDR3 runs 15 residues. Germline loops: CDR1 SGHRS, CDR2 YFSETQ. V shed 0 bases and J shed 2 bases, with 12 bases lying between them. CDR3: CASSLAGTTAYEQYF. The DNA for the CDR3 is TGCGCCAGCAGCTTGGCCGGCACTACCGCCTACGAGCAGTACTTC.

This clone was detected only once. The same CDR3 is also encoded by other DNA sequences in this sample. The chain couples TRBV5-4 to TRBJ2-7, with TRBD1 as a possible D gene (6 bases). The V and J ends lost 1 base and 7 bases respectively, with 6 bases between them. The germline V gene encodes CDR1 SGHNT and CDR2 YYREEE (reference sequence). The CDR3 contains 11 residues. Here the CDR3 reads CASSLRGEQYF. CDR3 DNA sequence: TGTGCCAGCAGCTTGAGGGGGGAGCAGTACTTC.